The 17 T cell receptor beta chains below were found in one sample sequenced in a study of OX40 agonist ivuxolimab in advanced cancers. The table came from immunoSEQ multiplex PCR; TCRdb's copy has only in-frame clones and leaves some out. The top ten clones hold 6.9% of a sample with about 55,000 clones, approximately 91% of them seen once. This material consisted of CD4+ or CD8+ T cells sorted from blood, taken in a trial of the OX40 agonist ivuxolimab. These receptors were collected from an adult with an advanced solid tumor such as melanoma, head and neck, liver or kidney cancer.

This clone was recorded only once. This rearrangement joins TRBV28 to TRBJ1-2; 8 bases match TRBD1. Germline V lookup: CDR1 MDHEN, CDR2 SYDVKM. The V segment lost 6 bases and the J segment 6 bases; nucleotides outside the gene matches: 15. This CDR3 contains 16 residues. CDR3 in amino acids: CASRGAGTGLSDGYTF. The CDR3 DNA sequence: TGTGCCAGCAGGGGGGCCGGGACAGGCCTTTCGGATGGCTACACCTTC.

The rearrangement uses TRBV30 and TRBJ2-1, with D tentatively TRBD2 (6 bases). With 3 bases removed from V and 4 bases from J, the gap between germline ends came to 22 bases. This CDR3 has 17 amino acids. CDR1 and CDR2 (germline): GTSNPN, SVGIG (reference sequence). The DNA of the CDR3 is TGTGCCTGGAGGGGGGGTGCACGAGTTAATCCGTACAATGAGCAGTTCTTC. Its translation: CAWRGGARVNPYNEQFF.

The V gene is TRBV18, the J gene TRBJ2-2; D is possibly TRBD2 (5 bases). The V and J ends lost 1 base and 5 bases respectively, with 11 bases between them. CDR1 is KGHSH and CDR2 is LQKENI in the germline V gene. This CDR3 comprises 15 residues. CDR3 protein: CASSPQFRGTGELFF. The CDR3 DNA reads as TGTGCCAGCTCACCACAGTTTCGGGGTACCGGGGAGCTGTTTTTT.

J is TRBJ2-2 and V is TRBV7-7, with a tentative D call TRBD1 (6 bases). The CDR3 extends over 14 amino acids. Germline V gives CDR1 SSHAT, CDR2 FNYEAQ (reference sequence). The CDR3 sequence: CASAPDRNTGELFF. The CDR3, as DNA: TGTGCTAGCGCCCCGGACAGGAACACCGGGGAGCTGTTTTTT.

The chain recombines TRBV7-8 with TRBJ2-6; D gene uncertain. Germline CDR1 reads SGHVS; CDR2 reads FQNEAQ. The V and J ends lost 0 bases and 4 bases respectively, with 13 bases between them. CDR3 length: 17 residues. Here the CDR3 reads CASSLALGVNGANVLTF. CDR3 nucleotides: TGTGCCAGCAGCTTAGCGCTTGGGGTGAACGGGGCCAACGTCCTGACTTTC.

The chain uses TRBV19 and TRBJ2-4; the D gene is possibly TRBD1 (5 bases). Germline V gives CDR1 LNHDA, CDR2 SQIVND (reference sequence). The CDR3 is 17 amino acids. V lost 0 bases and J 0 bases, leaving 12 bases between the germline ends. CDR3 nucleotides: TGTGCCAGTAGTATAGACGTCTTCAGGGTAGCCAAAAACATTCAGTACTTC. It is translated as CASSIDVFRVAKNIQYF.

The chain employs TRBV7-9 and TRBJ2-1; TRBD2 aligns across 10 bases. Germline V gives CDR1 SEHNR, CDR2 FQNEAQ (reference sequence). This CDR3 spans 15 amino acids. V lost 1 base, J lost 8 bases, and 5 bases stayed unmatched. The CDR3 sequence: CASSLGLAGADEQFF. The CDR3 DNA follows: TGTGCCAGCAGCTTAGGGCTAGCGGGAGCCGATGAGCAGTTCTTC. The complete variable domain, with remaining parts taken from reference TRBV7-9 and TRBJ2-1, reads DTGVSQNPRHKITKRGQNVTFRCDPISEHNRLYWYRQTLGQGPEFLTYFQNEAQLEKSRLLSDRFSAERPKGSFSTLEIQRTEQGDSAMYLCASSLGLAGADEQFFGPGTRLTVL.

V usage is TRBV4-1 and J usage is TRBJ1-1; no clear D. Trimming cost V 2 bases and J 5 bases, with 9 bases left between them. Germline V gives CDR1 MGHRA, CDR2 YSYEKL. The CDR3 consists of 13 residues. CDR3 DNA sequence: TGCGCCAGCAGCCAACCCAAATCGACTGAAGCTTTCTTT. Translation gives CASSQPKSTEAFF.

The chain has TRBV7-3 and TRBJ1-5; a weak D match, TRBD1 (6 bases). The CDR3 loop spans 13 amino acids. CDR1 is SGHTA and CDR2 is FQGTGA in the germline V gene. V lost 5 bases, J lost 4 bases, and 9 bases lay in between. CDR3 nucleotide sequence: TGTGCCAGCAGCCGAGACAGGAATCAGCCCCAGCATTTT. Translation gives CASSRDRNQPQHF.

In the case of this clone: The junction and the germline gene differ at one end; a read error may be behind it. The chain is built from TRBV19 and TRBJ1-5, with D tentatively TRBD1 (5 bases). The CDR3 extends over 24 amino acids. Looked up from germline, CDR1 is LNHDA and CDR2 is SQIVND (reference sequence). CDR3: CATSNLRLTNFARERGDSNQPQHF. CDR3 sequence (DNA): TGTGCCACTAGTAACTTACGCCTAACGAACTTTGCCAGGGAGCGGGGCGATAGCAATCAGCCCCAGCATTTT.

The chain combines TRBV18 with TRBJ2-1; TRBD2 matches 11 bases. The junction had 3 bases not matched to a gene; V was cut back by 4 bases and J by 7 bases. This CDR3 has 14 residues. Germline V gene sequence: CDR1 KGHSH, CDR2 LQKENI. CDR3 DNA: TGTGCCAGCTCACAACTAGCGGGAGTTAATGAGCAGTTCTTC. Its translation: CASSQLAGVNEQFF.

The rearrangement links TRBV19 to TRBJ2-4; no clear D. The CDR3 contains 14 residues. V was trimmed by 1 base and J by 2 bases, leaving 6 bases between them. Per germline, CDR1 LNHDA and CDR2 SQIVND (reference sequence). CDR3 coding DNA: TGTGCCAGTAGTATAGTAGGAACCAAAAACATTCAGTACTTC. It codes for CASSIVGTKNIQYF.

The rearrangement joins TRBV18 to TRBJ2-5, with D unresolved. This CDR3 has 12 residues. Germline V gives CDR1 KGHSH, CDR2 LQKENI. V was cut by 2 bases and J by 3 bases, with 4 bases left in between. CDR3 nucleotide sequence: TGTGCCAGCTCACCATCAGAAGAGACCCAGTACTTC. This codes for CASSPSEETQYF. Full variable domain (outside the CDR3, taken from reference TRBV18 and TRBJ2-5): NAGVMQNPRHLVRRRGQEARLRCSPMKGHSHVYWYRQLPEEGLKFMVYLQKENIIDESGMPKERFSAEFPKEGPSILRIQQVVRGDSAAYFCASSPSEETQYFGPGTRLLVL.

The chain links TRBV5-1 to TRBJ2-5; TRBD1 might be the D (6 bases). Per germline, CDR1 SGHRS and CDR2 YFSETQ. The CDR3 covers 13 residues. Trimming left V 3 bases short and J 3 bases short, with 9 bases between. CDR3 in DNA: TGCGCCAGCAGCTACTGGACAGAAGAGACCCAGTACTTC. Protein: CASSYWTEETQYF.

This clone is a singleton in its sample. The chain couples TRBV7-3 to TRBJ2-5; tentatively, D is TRBD1 (6 bases). The CDR3 is 14 amino acids. Trimming shortened V by 5 bases and J by 0 bases, and 10 bases separated the two germline ends. Germline V gives CDR1 SGHTA, CDR2 FQGTGA. CDR3 in DNA: TGTGCCAGCAGCCAAACAGGGAACCAAGAGACCCAGTACTTC. The encoded protein is CASSQTGNQETQYF.

This clone has more than one count but fewer than ten. The J gene is TRBJ1-5, the V gene TRBV19; weak D call: TRBD1 (5 bases). Trimming removed 6 bases from V and 9 bases from J, with 15 bases in between. Germline assignment: CDR1 LNHDA and CDR2 SQIVND (reference sequence). The CDR3 runs 13 residues. The CDR3 DNA reads TGTGCCAGTAGCGCGGGACGGGGGGTGCCCCAGCATTTT. Amino acids: CASSAGRGVPQHF.

This chain joins TRBV28 and TRBJ2-5; D gene unclear. Trimming left V 6 bases short and J 5 bases short, with 10 bases between. From germline, CDR1 is MDHEN and CDR2 SYDVKM. The CDR3 consists of 12 residues. The CDR3, as DNA: TGTGCCAGCAGGGTGGCCGGGGAGACCCAGTACTTC. Its protein product is CASRVAGETQYF.